Presented here are 3 T cell receptor beta chains from one specimen sequenced in a study of OX40 agonist ivuxolimab in advanced cancers. The table came from immunoSEQ multiplex PCR; TCRdb's copy has only in-frame clones and leaves some out. The sample yields about 32,000 clones, approximately 89% seen once. Sample: CD4+ or CD8+ T cells sorted from blood, taken in a trial of the OX40 agonist ivuxolimab. The source of these receptors is an adult with an advanced solid tumor such as melanoma, head and neck, liver or kidney cancer.

This sequence joins TRBV6-6 and TRBJ1-2; D is undetermined. Germline CDR1 MNHNY, CDR2 SVGAGI (reference sequence). Trimming took off 6 bases at V and 2 bases at J, with 13 bases between the two ends. This CDR3 comprises 14 residues. CDR3 in amino acids: CASSETGVNYGYTF. The DNA of the CDR3 is TGTGCCAGCAGCGAAACTGGGGTGAACTATGGCTACACCTTC.

The V and J genes are TRBV27 and TRBJ2-7, with D tentatively TRBD2 (6 bases). The CDR3 loop spans 14 amino acids. The germline V and J ends were trimmed by 6 bases and 4 bases, with 16 bases remaining between them. CDR1 and CDR2 from the germline V gene are MNHEY and SMNVEV (reference sequence). The CDR3 is CASSRLEGRYEQYF. CDR3 in DNA: TGTGCCAGCAGCCGACTGGAGGGCCGGTACGAGCAGTACTTC.

V gene TRBV5-6 combines with J gene TRBJ1-1; the D gene is possibly TRBD1 (5 bases). This CDR3 contains 15 residues. Germline CDR1 is SGHDT and CDR2 is YYEEEE. Trimming took off 4 bases at V and 5 bases at J, with 18 bases between the two ends. The chain's CDR3 is CASSMRGLPQTEAFF. For the CDR3, the DNA is TGTGCCAGCAGCATGAGGGGACTCCCCCAAACTGAAGCTTTCTTT.